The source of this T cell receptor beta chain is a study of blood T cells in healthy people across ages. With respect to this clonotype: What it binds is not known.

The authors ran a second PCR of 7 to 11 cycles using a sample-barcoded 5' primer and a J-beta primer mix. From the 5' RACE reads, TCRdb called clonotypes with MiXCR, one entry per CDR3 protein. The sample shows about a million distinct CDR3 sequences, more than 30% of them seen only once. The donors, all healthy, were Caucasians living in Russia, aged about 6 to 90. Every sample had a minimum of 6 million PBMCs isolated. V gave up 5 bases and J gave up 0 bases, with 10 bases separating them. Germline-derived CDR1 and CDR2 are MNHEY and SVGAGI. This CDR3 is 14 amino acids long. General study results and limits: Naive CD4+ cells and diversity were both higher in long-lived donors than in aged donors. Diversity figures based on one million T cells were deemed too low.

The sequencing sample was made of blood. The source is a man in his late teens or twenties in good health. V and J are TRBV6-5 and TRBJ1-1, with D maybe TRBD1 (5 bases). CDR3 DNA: TGTGCCAGCAGTCGACAGCTTATGAACACTGAAGCTTTCTTT. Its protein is CASSRQLMNTEAFF.